A single sample is the source of the 28 T cell receptor beta chains below, sequenced in a study of vaccination and CD4 T cells after COVID-19 (dated by TCRdb to about 2022). Preparation of the library involved PCR. Sequencing instrument: Illumina iSeq 100. Using fastp trimming at Q25 and MiXCR clonotype assembly, TCRdb reanalyzed the public sequencing data and kept in-frame beta chains. Rows with a matching CDR3 protein are joined into one entry that keeps the most common DNA and genes. The sample contains 25,000 to 30,000 distinct CDR3 sequences, 51% of them found a single time. 5.5% of the sample lies in the top ten. The sample's time point label is to be understood as: late sampling 161 to 241 days after vaccination in three convalescent patients. Sample: CD4+ T cells from blood, taken about 7 months after SARS-CoV-2 vaccination. The source is a human donor who had recovered from COVID-19.

The V call is TRBV7-8, the J call TRBJ2-3; D gene uncertain. Germline V CDR1 and CDR2: SGHVS, FQNEAQ. Trimming took 6 bases from V and 6 from J, leaving 16 bases between them. This CDR3 comprises 14 residues. The CDR3 DNA reads as TGTGCCAGCAGACGTCCCCCTAACTACGATACGCAGTATTTT. Translation gives CASRRPPNYDTQYF. The full variable domain, completed using reference TRBV7-8 and TRBJ2-3, is GAGVSQSPRYKVAKRGQDVALRCDPISGHVSLFWYQQALGQGPEFLTYFQNEAQLDKSGLPSDRFFAERPEGSVSTLKIQRTQQEDSAVYLCASRRPPNYDTQYFGPGTRLTVL.

The chain uses TRBV7-8 and TRBJ1-5, with no clear D. The CDR3 sequence is 18 residues long. Trimming shortened V by 5 bases and J by 1 base, and 21 bases separated the two germline ends. Germline CDR1 SGHVS, CDR2 FQNEAQ. The chain's CDR3 is CASSQWPTWDGSNQPQHF. The CDR3 coding sequence is TGTGCCAGCAGCCAATGGCCTACTTGGGATGGGAGCAATCAGCCCCAGCATTTT. Together with reference TRBV7-8 and TRBJ1-5, the CDR3 gives the full variable domain: GAGVSQSPRYKVAKRGQDVALRCDPISGHVSLFWYQQALGQGPEFLTYFQNEAQLDKSGLPSDRFFAERPEGSVSTLKIQRTQQEDSAVYLCASSQWPTWDGSNQPQHFGDGTRLSIL.

This clonotype was observed a few times. The chain is built from TRBV7-6 and TRBJ2-5, with 10 bases that match TRBD2. After removal of 7 bases from V and 5 bases from J, the junction contained 16 bases not matched to a gene. From germline, CDR1 is SGHVS and CDR2 FNYEAQ. This CDR3 region has 17 residues. The CDR3 DNA sequence: TGTGCCAGCAAATCCGGACTAGCGGACGGGGCCGTCGAGACCCAGTACTTC. It translates to CASKSGLADGAVETQYF.

V is TRBV30 and J is TRBJ1-2, with D unclear. V lost 5 bases and J lost 3, with 13 bases in between. The CDR3 runs 13 residues. Germline V gene lookup returns CDR1 GTSNPN and CDR2 SVGIG (reference sequence). The CDR3 spells CAWEEGRYYGYTF. The CDR3 region has the DNA TGTGCCTGGGAGGAAGGGAGATACTATGGCTACACCTTC.

In its sample, this clonotype was seen a few times. V usage is TRBV20-1 and J usage is TRBJ2-3; D unclear. The length of the CDR3 is 11 residues. Trimming cost V 6 bases and J 4 bases, with 8 bases left between them. Germline CDR1 reads DFQATT; CDR2 reads SNEGSKA (reference sequence). The CDR3 region has the DNA TGCAGTGCCACTATTCCAGATACGCAGTATTTT. Encoded protein: CSATIPDTQYF.

This clonotype was counted between two and nine times. The rearrangement uses TRBV27 and TRBJ2-7; 7 bases fit TRBD1. Trimming cost V 5 bases and J 3 bases; bases outside gene matches: 13. The CDR3 length is 16 residues. Germline CDR1 and CDR2: MNHEY and SMNVEV (reference sequence). CDR3 in amino acids: CASSRSGQVVLYEQYF. The CDR3 DNA follows: TGTGCCAGCAGTCGTTCAGGACAGGTCGTTCTCTACGAGCAGTACTTC.

The V and J genes are TRBV7-9 and TRBJ2-1; D is perhaps TRBD2 (5 bases). CDR1 and CDR2 from the germline V gene are SEHNR and FQNEAQ (reference sequence). This CDR3 spans 12 amino acids. The V end lost 6 bases, the J end lost 8 bases, and 11 bases lay between the germline ends. CDR3 residues: CASREDGDEQFF. The CDR3 DNA reads TGTGCCAGCAGAGAAGACGGGGATGAGCAGTTCTTC.

The chain joins TRBV7-9 to TRBJ2-1; 7 positions match TRBD2. Trimming removed 3 bases from V and 8 bases from J; junction bases left unmatched: 10. CDR1 is SEHNR and CDR2 is FQNEAQ in the germline V gene (reference sequence). The length of the CDR3 is 15 residues. The CDR3 DNA sequence: TGTGCCAGCAGCTTGAACGGCGGGAGTTTGGATGAGCAGTTCTTC. It encodes CASSLNGGSLDEQFF. Together with reference TRBV7-9 and TRBJ2-1, the CDR3 gives the full variable domain: DTGVSQNPRHKITKRGQNVTFRCDPISEHNRLYWYRQTLGQGPEFLTYFQNEAQLEKSRLLSDRFSAERPKGSFSTLEIQRTEQGDSAMYLCASSLNGGSLDEQFFGPGTRLTVL.

This clonotype was observed a few times. V usage is TRBV28 and J usage is TRBJ1-2; TRBD1 matches at 11 bases. V shed 4 bases, J shed 4 bases, and the junction held 2 bases outside the gene matches. The CDR3 is 14 amino acids. Germline-derived CDR1 and CDR2 are MDHEN and SYDVKM. This chain's CDR3 is CASSSGQGVYGYTF. In DNA, the CDR3 is TGTGCCAGCAGTTCGGGACAGGGGGTCTATGGCTACACCTTC.

The chain links TRBV20-1 to TRBJ2-3; 7 positions match TRBD2. The germline CDR1 and CDR2 sequences are DFQATT and SNEGSKA (reference sequence). CDR3 length: 13 amino acids. Losses at the gene ends were 1 base for V and 8 bases for J; bases not matched to a gene: 6. DNA of the CDR3: TGCAGTGCTAGAGTACCAAGCGGGGTTACGCAGTATTTT. Translating it yields CSARVPSGVTQYF.

The V gene is TRBV28, the J gene TRBJ2-5; 12 bases match TRBD2. The CDR3 runs 17 residues. V trimming: 5 bases; J trimming: 9 bases; junction bases outside the gene matches: 16. Per germline, CDR1 MDHEN and CDR2 SYDVKM. CDR3 bases: TGTGCCAGCAGTCCGACTAGCGGGAGATGGGGTACGTTGGCCCAGTACTTC. Residues: CASSPTSGRWGTLAQYF.

This chain joins TRBV2 and TRBJ2-7, with 14 bases identical to TRBD2. The trim removed 8 bases at V and 7 bases at J, leaving 10 bases unmatched. This CDR3 region has 15 residues. Looked up from germline, CDR1 is SNHLY and CDR2 is FYNNEI. The CDR3 coding sequence is TGTGCCAGCGTTGGACTAGCGGGAGGTCTAGGGGAGCAGTACTTC. This gives the protein CASVGLAGGLGEQYF.

A single count supports this clonotype. The chain uses TRBV10-3 and TRBJ1-5; D is uncertain. Germline assignment: CDR1 ENHRY and CDR2 SYGVKD. The CDR3 sequence is 16 residues long. The ends were cut back, 3 bases at V and 2 bases at J, with 14 bases in the middle. DNA for the CDR3: TGTGCCATCAGTGACCCGCGTTATGGGGGCAATCAGCCCCAGCATTTT. Translated: CAISDPRYGGNQPQHF.

This clonotype was recorded a few times. This chain connects TRBV6-5 to TRBJ2-7; TRBD2 is a possible D gene (6 bases). There are 16 residues in the CDR3. With 4 bases removed from V and 0 bases from J, the gap between germline ends came to 16 bases. Looked up from germline, CDR1 is MNHEY and CDR2 is SVGAGI. The CDR3 sequence: CASSSASRRDSYEQYF. The CDR3 DNA is TGTGCCAGCAGTTCAGCATCAAGGCGGGACTCCTACGAGCAGTACTTC.

The gene calls are TRBV7-9 and TRBJ1-2; 7 positions match TRBD1. The length of the CDR3 is 14 residues. V was clipped by 3 bases and J by 4 bases; unmatched bases: 5. The germline gives CDR1 SEHNR, CDR2 FQNEAQ (reference sequence). This chain's CDR3 is CASSFAGTAYGYTF. For the CDR3, the DNA is TGTGCCAGCAGCTTCGCCGGGACAGCCTATGGCTACACCTTC.

This clonotype has just one count. The chain uses TRBV4-2 and TRBJ2-3; D might be TRBD2 (5 bases). Germline V gene data show CDR1 as LGHNA and CDR2 as YNFKEQ. The CDR3 is 13 residues long. V was cut by 0 bases and J by 7 bases, with 8 bases left in between. The CDR3 DNA reads TGTGCCAGCAGCCAAGATACGGGGAATACGCAGTATTTT. It yields the protein CASSQDTGNTQYF.

V is TRBV6-5 and J is TRBJ2-3; D gene ambiguous. The length of the CDR3 is 13 residues. Trimming pared 0 bases from V and 9 bases from J, leaving 10 bases between. Germline CDR1 and CDR2: MNHEY and SVGAGI. CDR3 residues: CASSYSSTATQYF. In DNA form, the CDR3 reads TGTGCCAGCAGTTACTCGTCTACGGCCACGCAGTATTTT.

The CDR3 coding sequence is TGTGCCAGCAGCCCTGGAAACTACGAGCAGTACTTC. Protein product: CASSPGNYEQYF. The V gene is TRBV7-3, the J gene TRBJ2-7; no reliable D call. Germline loops: CDR1 SGHTA, CDR2 FQGTGA. V lost 5 bases and J lost 3, with 8 bases in between. The CDR3 sequence is 12 residues long.

The chain links TRBV6-2 or TRBV6-3 to TRBJ2-1; 7 bases fit TRBD2. This CDR3 has 16 amino acids. CDR1 is MNHEY, CDR2 SVGEGT, per germline. The V and J ends lost 6 bases and 3 bases, in that order; junction bases with no gene match: 11. CDR3 sequence reads: CASRQAGGRVYNEQFF. For the CDR3, the DNA is TGTGCCAGCAGACAAGCGGGCGGGAGAGTCTACAATGAGCAGTTCTTC.

The chain is built from TRBV6-1 and TRBJ2-3; 9 nucleotides match TRBD2. The CDR3 consists of 16 residues. V shed 5 bases and J 0 bases; nucleotides not matched to a gene: 6. Germline V gene sequence: CDR1 MNHNS, CDR2 SASEGT. The CDR3 nucleotides read TGTGCCAGCAGTCTGCGCAGCGGGAGGAGCACAGATACGCAGTATTTT. Translating gives CASSLRSGRSTDTQYF.

This clonotype came up a few times. V is TRBV27 and J is TRBJ1-1; D is uncertain. The germline V gene has CDR1 MNHEY and CDR2 SMNVEV (reference sequence). The CDR3 covers 13 residues. Trimming removed 0 bases at V and 5 bases at J, with 7 bases between. CDR3: CASSLSPWTEAFF. DNA of the CDR3: TGTGCCAGCAGTTTATCCCCCTGGACTGAAGCTTTCTTT.

This clonotype was seen more than once but under ten times. This chain joins TRBV6-2 or TRBV6-3 and TRBJ1-5; no reliable D call. CDR1 is MNHEY, CDR2 SVGEGT, per germline. V was shortened by 2 bases and J by 4 bases, with 15 bases between the two germline ends. This CDR3 has 16 residues. Here the CDR3 reads CASSYDRLSGNQPQHF. CDR3 bases: TGTGCCAGCAGTTACGATCGGTTATCTGGAAATCAGCCCCAGCATTTT.

The chain has TRBV24-1 and TRBJ2-3; D is uncertain. CDR1 is KGHDR and CDR2 is SFDVKD in the germline V gene. Trimming shortened V by 5 bases and J by 2 bases, and 10 bases separated the two germline ends. The CDR3 totals 14 residues. In DNA, the CDR3 is TGTGCCACCAGTGTCGGCAGGTCCACAGATACGCAGTATTTT. Its translation is CATSVGRSTDTQYF.

This clonotype was detected a few times. The chain recombines TRBV6-1 with TRBJ1-5; tentative D call: TRBD1 (6 bases). Germline V gene data show CDR1 as MNHNS and CDR2 as SASEGT. The CDR3 covers 14 residues. The V end lost 6 bases, the J end lost 4 bases, and 13 bases lay between the germline ends. This CDR3 reads CASSPGVPNQPQHF. CDR3 DNA: TGTGCCAGCAGCCCAGGGGTGCCTAATCAGCCCCAGCATTTT.

The chain recombines TRBV4-1 with TRBJ1-2; 11 bases are shared with TRBD1. Trimming cost V 4 bases and J 0 bases; bases outside gene matches: 13. From germline, CDR1 is MGHRA and CDR2 YSYEKL. The CDR3 runs 19 residues. DNA for the CDR3: TGCGCCAGCAGCCCCTTCCCGGACAGGGGGCATTCGGCTAACTATGGCTACACCTTC. Translated: CASSPFPDRGHSANYGYTF.

The rearrangement uses TRBV19 and TRBJ2-1; 9 nucleotides agree with TRBD2. V gave up 6 bases and J gave up 7 bases; unmatched junction bases: 10. The CDR3 loop spans 15 amino acids. Germline CDR1 LNHDA, CDR2 SQIVND (reference sequence). The CDR3 DNA sequence: TGTGCCAGTAGGAAATTAGCGGGAGAGGTGAATGAGCAGTTCTTC. This codes for CASRKLAGEVNEQFF.

This clonotype was observed a few times. One junction end disagrees with the germline gene, perhaps due to a read error. The chain recombines TRBV20-1 with TRBJ2-5; the D gene could be TRBD1 or TRBD2 (5 bases each). CDR1 is DFQATT and CDR2 is SNEGSKA in the germline V gene (reference sequence). This CDR3 spans 13 amino acids. CDR3 in DNA: TGCAGTGCTCCAAACACGGGGCAAGGGACCCAGTACTTC. Protein sequence: CSAPNTGQGTQYF.

The gene calls are TRBV12-3 or TRBV12-4 and TRBJ2-6, with TRBD1 as a possible D gene (5 bases). V lost 5 bases to trimming and J lost 0 bases, with 11 bases between them. The CDR3 has 16 residues. CDR3 sequence (DNA): TGTGCCAGCAGTCCCCGACAGAGCTCTGGGGCCAACGTCCTGACTTTC. This codes for CASSPRQSSGANVLTF.